This TCR beta chain derives from a study of control samples from healthy donors and cancer patients. V dropped 1 base and J dropped 6 bases, with 12 bases sitting between them. The CDR3 runs to 15 residues. CDR1 is MNHNS and CDR2 is SASEGT in the germline V gene. The table came from immunoSEQ multiplex PCR; TCRdb's copy has only in-frame clones and leaves some out. Of approximately 100,000 clones listed, roughly 83% are singletons. The sequence derives from a man between 65 and 80 years old with lung cancer. This rearrangement joins TRBV6-1 to TRBJ1-4, with D uncertain. The sequenced material came from PBMCs. The CDR3 protein is CASSEGWRGDEKLFF. CDR3 sequence (DNA): TGTGCCAGCAGTGAAGGGTGGCGGGGAGATGAAAAACTGTTTTTT.